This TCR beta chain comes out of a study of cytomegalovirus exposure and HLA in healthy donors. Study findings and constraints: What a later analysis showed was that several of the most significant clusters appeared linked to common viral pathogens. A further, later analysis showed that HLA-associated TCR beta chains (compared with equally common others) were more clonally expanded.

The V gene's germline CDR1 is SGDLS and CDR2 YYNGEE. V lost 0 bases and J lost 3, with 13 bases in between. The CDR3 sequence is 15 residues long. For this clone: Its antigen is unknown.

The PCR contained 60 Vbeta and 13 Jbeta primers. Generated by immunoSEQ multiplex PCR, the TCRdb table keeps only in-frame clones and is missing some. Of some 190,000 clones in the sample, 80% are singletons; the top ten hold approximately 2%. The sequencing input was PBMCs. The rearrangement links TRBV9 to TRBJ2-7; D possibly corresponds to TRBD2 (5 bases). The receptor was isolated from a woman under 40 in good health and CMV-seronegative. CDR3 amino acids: CASSVEAGGNYEQYF. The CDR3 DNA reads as TGTGCCAGCAGCGTAGAGGCAGGAGGTAACTACGAGCAGTACTTC. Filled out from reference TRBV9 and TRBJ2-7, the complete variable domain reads DSGVTQTPKHLITATGQRVTLRCSPRSGDLSVYWYQQSLDQGLQFLIQYYNGEERAKGNILERFSAQQFPDLHSELNLSSLELGDSALYFCASSVEAGGNYEQYFGPGTRLTVT.